The TCR beta chain described here comes from a study of T cell changes during pregnancy in multiple sclerosis. Per germline, CDR1 MNHEY and CDR2 SVGAGI. This CDR3 region has 14 residues. V lost 4 bases, J lost 10 bases, and 9 bases stayed unmatched. Produced via immunoSEQ multiplex PCR; TCRdb's table is partial and in-frame only. The data contain under 65,000 clones, more than 75% of them singletons. This chain joins TRBV6-5 and TRBJ2-5; 10 bases agree with TRBD1. This receptor was taken from a female donor in good health, enrolled as a control in a pregnancy study. The input for sequencing was peripheral blood, taken in the first trimester of pregnancy. CDR3 amino acids: CASSSGTGEWSQYF. CDR3 bases: TGTGCCAGCAGTTCCGGGACAGGGGAGTGGAGCCAGTACTTC.